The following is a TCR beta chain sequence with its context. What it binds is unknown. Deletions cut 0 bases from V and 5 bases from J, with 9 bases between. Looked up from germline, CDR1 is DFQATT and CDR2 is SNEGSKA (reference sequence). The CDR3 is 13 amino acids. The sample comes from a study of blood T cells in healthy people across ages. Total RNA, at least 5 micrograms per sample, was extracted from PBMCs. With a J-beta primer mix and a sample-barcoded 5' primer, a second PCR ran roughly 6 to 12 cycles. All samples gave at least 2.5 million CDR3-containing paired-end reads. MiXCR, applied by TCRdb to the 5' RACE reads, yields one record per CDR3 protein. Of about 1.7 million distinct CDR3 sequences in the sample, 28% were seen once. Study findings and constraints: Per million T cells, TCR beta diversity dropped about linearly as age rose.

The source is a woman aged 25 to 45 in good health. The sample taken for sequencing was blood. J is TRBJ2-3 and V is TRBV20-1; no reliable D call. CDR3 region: CSARDTPLDTQYF. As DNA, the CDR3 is TGCAGTGCTAGAGATACACCTCTAGATACGCAGTATTTT.